This entry describes one TCR beta chain. Its antigen is not known. Second-dose intervals of approximately 4 or approximately 12 weeks were pooled. These data come from a study of T cell responses to AZD1222 COVID-19 vaccine. Study-wide results and caveats: The donor cohort was predominantly white British with a female majority, and clonal diversity may have been underestimated. Across the whole spike, CD4 TCRs peaked at regions 160-218 and 743-854. Elevations in Spike-specific TCR breadth and depth followed administration of two AZD1222 doses.

Germline CDR1 SNHLY, CDR2 FYNNEI. Between the trimmed V and J ends, which lost 1 base and 7 bases, there was a span of 7 bases. This CDR3 is 12 amino acids long. Only in-frame clones appear in the TCRdb table, and some are missing; sequencing was by immunoSEQ multiplex PCR. The sample includes some 98,000 clones, more than 70% of them seen just once. The sequencing here drew on peripheral blood, taken 28 days after the second AZD1222 dose. The TCR originated in an adult who received the AZD1222 COVID-19 vaccine. The genes are TRBV2 and TRBJ1-1; D gene ambiguous. CDR3 coding DNA: TGTGCCAGCAGTGAAGAACAGAATGAAGCTTTCTTT. It yields the protein CASSEEQNEAFF.